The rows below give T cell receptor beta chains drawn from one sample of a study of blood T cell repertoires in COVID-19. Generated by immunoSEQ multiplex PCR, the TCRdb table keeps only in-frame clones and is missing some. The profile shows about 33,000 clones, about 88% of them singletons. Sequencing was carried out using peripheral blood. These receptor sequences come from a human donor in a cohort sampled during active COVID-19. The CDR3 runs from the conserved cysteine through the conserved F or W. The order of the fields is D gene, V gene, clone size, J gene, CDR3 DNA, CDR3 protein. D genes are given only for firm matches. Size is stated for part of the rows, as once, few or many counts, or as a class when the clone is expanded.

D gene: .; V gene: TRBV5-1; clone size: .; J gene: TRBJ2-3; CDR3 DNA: TGCGCCAGCAGCTTGTCGGTGCGGGGGCTCACAGATACGCAGTATTTT; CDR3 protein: CASSLSVRGLTDTQYF
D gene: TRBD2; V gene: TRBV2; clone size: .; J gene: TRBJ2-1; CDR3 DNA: TGTGCCAGCAGTTCGGGACTAGCGGGGGGGCCGGATGAGCAGTTCTTC; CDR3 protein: CASSSGLAGGPDEQFF
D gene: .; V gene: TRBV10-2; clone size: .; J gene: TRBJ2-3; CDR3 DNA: TGCGCCAGCAGCGAGCCCGTCCGGGGGGCGGGAGATACGCAGTATTTT; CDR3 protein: CASSEPVRGAGDTQYF
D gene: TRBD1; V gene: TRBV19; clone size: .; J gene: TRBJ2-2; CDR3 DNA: TGTGCCAGCCCTCGGGACAGGACCGGGGAGCTGTTTTTT; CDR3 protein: CASPRDRTGELFF
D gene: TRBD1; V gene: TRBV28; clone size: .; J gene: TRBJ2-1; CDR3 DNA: TGTGCCAGCACGAGGGGGCAGATTCTCAATGAGCAGTTCTTC; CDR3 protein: CASTRGQILNEQFF
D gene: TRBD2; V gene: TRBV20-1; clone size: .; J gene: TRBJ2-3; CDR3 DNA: TGCAGTGCTAGTCCCCCTAGCGGCAGCACAGATACGCAGTATTTT; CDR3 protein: CSASPPSGSTDTQYF
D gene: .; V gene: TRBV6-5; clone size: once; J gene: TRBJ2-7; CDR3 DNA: TGTGCCAGCAGTTTGAGGGGAGGCGGCTACGAGCAGTACTTC; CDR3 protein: CASSLRGGGYEQYF
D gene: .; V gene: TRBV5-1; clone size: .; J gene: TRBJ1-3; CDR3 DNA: TGCGCCAGCACCCGGGGGTTTGGAAACACCATATATTTT; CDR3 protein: CASTRGFGNTIYF
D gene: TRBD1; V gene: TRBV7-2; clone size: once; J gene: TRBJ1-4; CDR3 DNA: TGTGCCAGCAGCTCCGGGACAGGGTCCACTAATGAAAAACTGTTTTTT; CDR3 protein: CASSSGTGSTNEKLFF
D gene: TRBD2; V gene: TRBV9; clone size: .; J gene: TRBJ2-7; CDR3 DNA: TGTGCCAGCAGCGCGGGACTAGCGGGGACCTACGAGCAGTACTTC; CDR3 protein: CASSAGLAGTYEQYF
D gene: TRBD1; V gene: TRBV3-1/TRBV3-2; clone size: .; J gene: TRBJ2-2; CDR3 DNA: TGTGCCAGCACCCGGACAGGGCGGGTCGGGGAGCTGTTTTTT; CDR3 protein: CASTRTGRVGELFF
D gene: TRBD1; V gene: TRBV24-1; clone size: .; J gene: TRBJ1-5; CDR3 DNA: TGTGCCACCAGTGTCCGGGGGGACAGGGACGATCAGCCCCAGCATTTT; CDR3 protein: CATSVRGDRDDQPQHF
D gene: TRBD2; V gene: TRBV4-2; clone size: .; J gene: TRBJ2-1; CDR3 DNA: TGTGCCAGCAGCCAAGAACTAGCGGTTGACTCCTACAATGAGCAGTTCTTC; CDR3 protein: CASSQELAVDSYNEQFF
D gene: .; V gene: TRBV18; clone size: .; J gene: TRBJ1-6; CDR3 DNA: TGTGCCAGCTCACCGGACAGTGGCTATAATTCACCCCTCCACTTT; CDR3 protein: CASSPDSGYNSPLHF
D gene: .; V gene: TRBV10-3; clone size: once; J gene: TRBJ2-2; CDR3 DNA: TGTGCCATCAGTGAGGGAAAGGGGGAGAACACCGGGGAGCTGTTTTTT; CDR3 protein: CAISEGKGENTGELFF
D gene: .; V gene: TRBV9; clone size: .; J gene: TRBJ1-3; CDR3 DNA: TGTGCCAGCAGCGCCTACGACAGGTCCTCTGGAAACACCATATATTTT; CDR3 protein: CASSAYDRSSGNTIYF
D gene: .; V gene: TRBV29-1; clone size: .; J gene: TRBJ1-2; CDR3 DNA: TGCAGCGTTGGACCTCCTCAGGTGGACTATGGCTACACCTTC; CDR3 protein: CSVGPPQVDYGYTF
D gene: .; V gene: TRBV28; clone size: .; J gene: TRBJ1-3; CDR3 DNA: TGTGCCAGCAGTTTATCAGGGTCTGGAAACACCATATATTTT; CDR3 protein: CASSLSGSGNTIYF
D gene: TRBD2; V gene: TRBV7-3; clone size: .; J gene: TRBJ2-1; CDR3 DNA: TGTGCCAGCAGCTTAACTACCGGGGGGAATGAGCAGTTCTTC; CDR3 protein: CASSLTTGGNEQFF
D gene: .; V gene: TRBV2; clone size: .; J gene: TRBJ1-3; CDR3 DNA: TGTGCCAGCAGTGATGTGCTCTACTCTGGAAACACCATATATTTT; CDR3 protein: CASSDVLYSGNTIYF
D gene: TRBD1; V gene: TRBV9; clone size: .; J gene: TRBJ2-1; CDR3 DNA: TGTGCCAGCAGCGGGGGACAGGGAGCGTTTTTCTTC; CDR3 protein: CASSGGQGAFFF
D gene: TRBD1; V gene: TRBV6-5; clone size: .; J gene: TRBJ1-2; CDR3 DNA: TGTGCCACCCAGGGGGTCAACTATGGCTACACCTTC; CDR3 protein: CATQGVNYGYTF
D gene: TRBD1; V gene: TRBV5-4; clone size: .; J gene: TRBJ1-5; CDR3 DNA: TGTGCCAGCAGCCAGGACAGGGCCCGGGAGCCCCAGCATTTT; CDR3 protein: CASSQDRAREPQHF
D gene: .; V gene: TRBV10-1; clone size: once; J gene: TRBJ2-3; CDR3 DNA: TGCGCCAGCAGTCGAGCGTTCGCAGATACGCAGTATTTT; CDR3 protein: CASSRAFADTQYF
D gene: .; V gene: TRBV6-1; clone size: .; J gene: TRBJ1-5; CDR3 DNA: TGTGCCAGCAGTGACCAGGGAGGCGGCCAGCCCCAGCATTTT; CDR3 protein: CASSDQGGGQPQHF
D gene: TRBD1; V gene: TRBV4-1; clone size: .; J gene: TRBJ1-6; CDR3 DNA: TGCGCCAGCAGCCACCGGACAGGGGGACCTAATAATTCACCCCTCCACTTT; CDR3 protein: CASSHRTGGPNNSPLHF
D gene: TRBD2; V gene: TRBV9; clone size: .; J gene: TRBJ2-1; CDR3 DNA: TGTGCCAGCAGCGTAGAACAAGCGGGGGGGCCATACTATGAGCAGTTCTTC; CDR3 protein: CASSVEQAGGPYYEQFF
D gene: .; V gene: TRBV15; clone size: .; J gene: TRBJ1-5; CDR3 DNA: TGTGCCACCAGCAGAGACCCAAATCAGCCCCAGCATTTT; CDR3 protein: CATSRDPNQPQHF